The 27 T cell receptor beta chains listed next were all sequenced from one sample in a study of cytomegalovirus exposure and HLA in healthy donors. Primers for the PCR totalled 60 Vbeta and 13 Jbeta. Sequenced by immunoSEQ multiplex PCR; TCRdb stores in-frame clones only, minus some. Of approximately 190,000 clones in the sample, roughly 81% were seen once. Sequenced material: PBMCs. The receptor source for this set is a woman in her 30s in good health and CMV-seropositive.

This chain joins TRBV4-2 and TRBJ1-4, with D perhaps TRBD1 (6 bases). Germline V CDR1 and CDR2: LGHNA, YNFKEQ. The length of the CDR3 is 15 residues. The V end lost 2 bases, the J end lost 7 bases, and 14 bases lay between the germline ends. The CDR3 nucleotides read TGTGCCAGCAGCCAACCAGAACAGGGTGGTGAAAAACTGTTTTTT. Protein sequence: CASSQPEQGGEKLFF.

The chain links TRBV29-1 to TRBJ1-5, with D possibly TRBD1 on 5 matching bases. The CDR3 is made up of 18 amino acids. Germline V lookup: CDR1 SQVTM, CDR2 ANQGSEA. The V end lost 5 bases, the J end lost 4 bases, and 27 bases lay between the germline ends. The CDR3 DNA sequence: TGCAGCGTTCTTGTGGGGGGAACGACGAAGGGAATAAATCAGCCCCAGCATTTT. It translates to CSVLVGGTTKGINQPQHF. Full variable domain (outside the CDR3, taken from reference TRBV29-1 and TRBJ1-5): SAVISQKPSRDICQRGTSLTIQCQVDSQVTMMFWYRQQPGQSLTLIATANQGSEATYESGFVIDKFPISRPNLTFSTLTVSNMSPEDSSIYLCSVLVGGTTKGINQPQHFGDGTRLSIL.

V and J are TRBV18 and TRBJ2-4; D is unclear. This CDR3 is 14 amino acids long. Trimming cost V 2 bases and J 3 bases, with 8 bases left between them. The germline gives CDR1 KGHSH, CDR2 LQKENI. CDR3 nucleotides: TGTGCCAGCTCACCAGGTGACTTCAAAAACATTCAGTACTTC. This gives the protein CASSPGDFKNIQYF.

The chain recombines TRBV4-3 with TRBJ2-1, with 8 bases identical to TRBD2. The CDR3 is 13 residues long. The germline gives CDR1 LGHNA, CDR2 YSLEER. The junction had 6 bases not matched to a gene; V was cut back by 0 bases and J by 14 bases. The CDR3 DNA is TGCGCCAGCAGCCAAGAAGGGCTCGGGGGGGAGTTCTTC. Residues: CASSQEGLGGEFF.

The chain uses TRBV19 and TRBJ1-2; 9 bases are shared with TRBD1. Germline CDR1 is LNHDA and CDR2 is SQIVND (reference sequence). V shed 5 bases, J shed 4 bases, and the junction held 8 bases outside the gene matches. This CDR3 contains 15 residues. The CDR3 spells CASSPMGQGTYGYTF. Written as DNA, the CDR3 is TGTGCCAGTAGTCCCATGGGACAGGGAACCTATGGCTACACCTTC.

The chain employs TRBV28 and TRBJ1-2; no firm D call. Germline CDR1 and CDR2: MDHEN and SYDVKM. This CDR3 is 15 amino acids long. V was trimmed by 3 bases and J by 2 bases, leaving 13 bases between them. The CDR3 DNA reads TGTGCCAGCAGTTTCGACGGAGTCCCGAACTATGGCTACACCTTC. Translation: CASSFDGVPNYGYTF.

The chain recombines TRBV2 with TRBJ1-2; 7 positions match TRBD1. V gave up 8 bases and J gave up 8 bases; unmatched junction bases: 8. The CDR3 runs 12 residues. CDR1 and CDR2 from the germline V gene are SNHLY and FYNNEI. The CDR3 spells CASRETGRGYTF. CDR3 sequence (DNA): TGTGCCAGCCGAGAGACAGGGAGAGGCTACACCTTC. Together with reference TRBV2 and TRBJ1-2, the CDR3 gives the full variable domain: EPEVTQTPSHQVTQMGQEVILRCVPISNHLYFYWYRQILGQKVEFLVSFYNNEISEKSEIFDDQFSVERPDGSNFTLKIRSTKLEDSAMYFCASRETGRGYTFGSGTRLTVV.

The V call is TRBV7-9, the J call TRBJ1-6; D is perhaps TRBD1 (6 bases). Germline V gene lookup returns CDR1 SEHNR and CDR2 FQNEAQ (reference sequence). The CDR3 sequence is 14 residues long. V was clipped by 5 bases and J by 4 bases, with 9 bases between them. CDR3 amino acids: CASSTGQYNSPLHF. CDR3 bases: TGTGCCAGCAGCACCGGACAGTATAATTCACCCCTCCACTTT.

This chain connects TRBV28 to TRBJ2-7; 8 nucleotides match TRBD1. V shed 6 bases and J 4 bases; nucleotides not matched to a gene: 17. This CDR3 is built from 17 residues. Germline V lookup: CDR1 MDHEN, CDR2 SYDVKM. CDR3 in DNA: TGTGCCAGCAGCTCCGTGGGGGACCGACAGGGGTGGTACGAGCAGTACTTC. Translating gives CASSSVGDRQGWYEQYF.

Written as DNA, the CDR3 is TGTGCCAGCAAACAGGGGAACGAGGAGACCCAGTACTTC. Its protein is CASKQGNEETQYF. The rearrangement joins TRBV11-3 to TRBJ2-5, with 7 positions matching TRBD1. Germline V gives CDR1 SGHNT, CDR2 YENEEA. CDR3 length: 13 amino acids. The trim removed 7 bases at V and 5 bases at J, leaving 7 bases unmatched.

The chain links TRBV5-4 to TRBJ2-5; perhaps TRBD2 as D (5 bases). The germline gives CDR1 SGHNT, CDR2 YYREEE (reference sequence). The CDR3 is 13 residues long. V lost 4 bases, J lost 4 bases, and 11 bases lay in between. DNA of the CDR3: TGTGCCAGCAGCCCAAGGACTGCAGAGACCCAGTACTTC. Amino acids: CASSPRTAETQYF.

This chain joins TRBV28 and TRBJ2-7, with D perhaps TRBD1 (6 bases). V lost 4 bases and J lost 2, with 9 bases in between. Germline V lookup: CDR1 MDHEN, CDR2 SYDVKM. The CDR3 is 13 amino acids. CDR3 in DNA: TGTGCCAGCAGTTCAGGACAGACCTACGAGCAGTACTTC. Protein sequence: CASSSGQTYEQYF. The full variable domain, rest sourced from reference TRBV28 and TRBJ2-7, is DVKVTQSSRYLVKRTGEKVFLECVQDMDHENMFWYRQDPGLGLRLIYFSYDVKMKEKGDIPEGYSVSREKKERFSLILESASTNQTSMYLCASSSGQTYEQYFGPGTRLTVT.

The gene calls are TRBV7-9 and TRBJ1-3; D is uncertain. From germline, CDR1 is SEHNR and CDR2 FQNEAQ (reference sequence). With 5 bases removed from V and 0 bases from J, the gap between germline ends came to 5 bases. The CDR3 sequence is 13 residues long. The CDR3 DNA follows: TGTGCCAGCAGCCCCGGCTCTGGAAACACCATATATTTT. It encodes CASSPGSGNTIYF.

This rearrangement joins TRBV28 to TRBJ1-1; D is possibly TRBD1 (5 bases). Per germline, CDR1 MDHEN and CDR2 SYDVKM. The CDR3 runs to 14 residues. Trimming pared 6 bases from V and 11 bases from J, leaving 22 bases between. DNA for the CDR3: TGTGCCAGCAGGCAAGGAGGCGGGGCCCCGGGGGCTTTCTTT. It translates to CASRQGGGAPGAFF.

The CDR3 nucleotides are TGTGCCAGCTCACGCCCAGGGCCCGGGGCCAACGTCCTGACTTTC. Translated, it gives CASSRPGPGANVLTF. The chain combines TRBV18 with TRBJ2-6, with D maybe TRBD1 (5 bases). Trimming cost V 4 bases and J 4 bases, with 11 bases left between them. The CDR3 totals 15 residues. Germline CDR1 is KGHSH and CDR2 is LQKENI.

CDR3 bases: TGTGCCAGTAGTAGTTCGACAGGCCGTAATGAAAAACTGTTTTTT. It is translated as CASSSSTGRNEKLFF. The rearrangement uses TRBV19 and TRBJ1-4, with D possibly being TRBD1 (6 bases). The germline V gene encodes CDR1 LNHDA and CDR2 SQIVND (reference sequence). Trimming pared 4 bases from V and 4 bases from J, leaving 13 bases between. This CDR3 has 15 residues.

CDR3 amino acids: CASSASGVVFDEQYF. DNA for the CDR3: TGTGCCAGCAGTGCCTCCGGGGTGGTCTTCGACGAGCAGTACTTC. The chain joins TRBV27 to TRBJ2-7; D may be TRBD2 (5 bases). The CDR3 consists of 15 residues. V was cut by 5 bases and J by 5 bases, with 19 bases left in between. Germline V gives CDR1 MNHEY, CDR2 SMNVEV (reference sequence).

The chain links TRBV27 to TRBJ2-7, with a possible D match to TRBD1 (6 bases). Trimming removed 2 bases from V and 3 bases from J, with 8 bases in between. CDR3 size: 13 residues. Germline CDR1 MNHEY, CDR2 SMNVEV (reference sequence). The CDR3 reads CASSLQGFYEQYF. CDR3 coding DNA: TGTGCCAGCAGTTTACAGGGGTTCTACGAGCAGTACTTC.

The chain joins TRBV30 to TRBJ2-3; TRBD2 agrees at 9 bases. The CDR3 covers 16 residues. The germline CDR1 and CDR2 sequences are GTSNPN and SVGIG (reference sequence). J was trimmed by 2 bases and V by 0 bases; bases with no gene match: 6. In nucleotides, the CDR3 is TGTGCCTGGAGTGTAGGGCTAGCGGGACACACAGATACGCAGTATTTT. Protein product: CAWSVGLAGHTDTQYF.

The chain carries TRBV5-1 and TRBJ2-7; D not resolved. The germline gives CDR1 SGHRS, CDR2 YFSETQ. Trimming left V 2 bases short and J 3 bases short, with 15 bases between. The CDR3 spans 15 residues. This chain's CDR3 is CASSFDTTSYYEQYF. CDR3 nucleotide sequence: TGCGCCAGCAGCTTCGATACAACCTCGTACTACGAGCAGTACTTC. Complete variable domain (other parts from reference TRBV5-1 and TRBJ2-7): KAGVTQTPRYLIKTRGQQVTLSCSPISGHRSVSWYQQTPGQGLQFLFEYFSETQRNKGNFPGRFSGRQFSNSRSEMNVSTLELGDSALYLCASSFDTTSYYEQYFGPGTRLTVT.

DNA for the CDR3: TGTGCCAGTAGCACCACGGGGTTTCTAGGCTCTGGGGCCAACGTCCTGACTTTC. Its translation is CASSTTGFLGSGANVLTF. This chain connects TRBV18 to TRBJ2-6; tentatively, D is TRBD2 (5 bases). CDR1 is KGHSH and CDR2 is LQKENI in the germline V gene. Trimming pared 9 bases from V and 0 bases from J, leaving 21 bases between. The CDR3 has 18 amino acids.

The chain links TRBV28 to TRBJ1-5, with D possibly TRBD1 on 5 matching bases. This CDR3 is 15 amino acids long. Trimming pared 3 bases from V and 0 bases from J, leaving 9 bases between. The V gene's germline CDR1 is MDHEN and CDR2 SYDVKM. DNA of the CDR3: TGTGCCAGCAGTTTGACAGTGTATAGCAATCAGCCCCAGCATTTT. It translates to CASSLTVYSNQPQHF.

With respect to this clone: At one boundary the junction diverges from the germline segment, which might be a read error. The rearrangement links TRBV28 to TRBJ2-7, with a weak D call TRBD1 (6 bases). There are 16 residues in the CDR3. Germline CDR1 reads MDHEN; CDR2 reads SYDVKM. CDR3 DNA sequence: TGTGCCAGCAGTCCGCCTGGACAGTTGTCCTCCTACGAGCGGTACTTC. Encoded protein: CASSPPGQLSSYERYF.

The chain links TRBV27 to TRBJ1-1, with a tentative D call TRBD1 (5 bases). This CDR3 region has 14 residues. Germline V gene data show CDR1 as MNHEY and CDR2 as SMNVEV (reference sequence). Trimming removed 1 base at V and 1 base at J, with 7 bases between. The CDR3 is CASSLWQGNTEAFF. The CDR3 nucleotides are TGTGCCAGCAGTTTATGGCAGGGGAACACTGAAGCTTTCTTT.

The chain uses TRBV6-1 and TRBJ1-5, with D possibly being TRBD1 (5 bases). Looked up from germline, CDR1 is MNHNS and CDR2 is SASEGT. V gave up 9 bases and J gave up 1 base, with 10 bases separating them. The CDR3 runs to 13 residues. Here the CDR3 DNA reads TGTGCCAGTTCATACAGGAGCAATCAGCCCCAGCATTTT. It specifies CASSYRSNQPQHF.

This chain links TRBV4-1 with TRBJ2-1, with D perhaps matching TRBD2 (6 bases). CDR1 MGHRA and CDR2 YSYEKL come from the germline V gene. The CDR3 consists of 19 residues. V was clipped by 4 bases and J by 1 base, with 23 bases between them. The CDR3 is CASSLNPSGAQASYNEQFF. The CDR3 bases are TGCGCCAGCAGCCTGAACCCCTCGGGAGCGCAAGCGTCCTACAATGAGCAGTTCTTC.

The chain is built from TRBV21-1 and TRBJ1-1; the table's D call of TRBD1 was not tested on the DNA. TRBV21-1 is assigned pseudogene status. The CDR3 is made up of 16 amino acids. CDR3 nucleotides: TGTGCCAGCAGCCCATCCGGGACAGGGGGCCGTACTGAAGCTTTCTTT. It encodes CASSPSGTGGRTEAFF.